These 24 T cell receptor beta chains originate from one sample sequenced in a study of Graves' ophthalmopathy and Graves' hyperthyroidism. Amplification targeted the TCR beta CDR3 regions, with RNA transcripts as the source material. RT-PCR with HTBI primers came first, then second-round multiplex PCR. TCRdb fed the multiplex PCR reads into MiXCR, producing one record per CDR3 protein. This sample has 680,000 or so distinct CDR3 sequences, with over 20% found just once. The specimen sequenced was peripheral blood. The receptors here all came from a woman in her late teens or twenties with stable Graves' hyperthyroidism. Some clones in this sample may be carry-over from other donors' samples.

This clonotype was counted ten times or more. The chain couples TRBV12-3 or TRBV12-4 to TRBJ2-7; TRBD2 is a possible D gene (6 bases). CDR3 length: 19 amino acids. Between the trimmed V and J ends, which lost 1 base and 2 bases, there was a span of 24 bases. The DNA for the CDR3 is TGTGCCAGCAGTTTAGGGGGCCGTTTTTCCCTAGCGCCCACCTACGAGCAGTACTTC. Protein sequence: CASSLGGRFSLAPTYEQYF.

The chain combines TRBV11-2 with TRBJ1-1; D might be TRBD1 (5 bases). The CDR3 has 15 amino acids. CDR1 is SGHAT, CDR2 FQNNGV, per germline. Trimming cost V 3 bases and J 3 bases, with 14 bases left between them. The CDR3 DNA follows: TGTGCCAGCAGCTTGGGGACCTCGGGGTACACTGAAGCTTTCTTT. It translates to CASSLGTSGYTEAFF.

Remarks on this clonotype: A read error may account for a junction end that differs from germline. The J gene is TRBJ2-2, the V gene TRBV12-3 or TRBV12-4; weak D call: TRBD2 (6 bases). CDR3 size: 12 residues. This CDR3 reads CASSLNTGGLFF. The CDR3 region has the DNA TGTGCCAGCAGTTTAAACACCGGGGGGCTGTTTTTT.

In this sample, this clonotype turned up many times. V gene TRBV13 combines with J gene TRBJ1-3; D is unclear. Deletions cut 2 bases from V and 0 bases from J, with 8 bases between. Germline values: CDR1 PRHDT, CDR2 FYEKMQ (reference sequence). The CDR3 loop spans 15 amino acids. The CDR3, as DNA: TGTGCCAGCAGCTTAAACAGCCGCTCTGGAAACACCATATATTTT. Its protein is CASSLNSRSGNTIYF.

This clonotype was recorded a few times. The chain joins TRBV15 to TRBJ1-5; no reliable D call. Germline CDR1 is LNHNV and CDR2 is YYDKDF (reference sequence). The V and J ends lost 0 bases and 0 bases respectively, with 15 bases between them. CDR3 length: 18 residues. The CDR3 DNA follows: TGTGCCACCAGCAGAGATCTCGACGGACCTCCTAGCAATCAGCCCCAGCATTTT. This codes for CATSRDLDGPPSNQPQHF.

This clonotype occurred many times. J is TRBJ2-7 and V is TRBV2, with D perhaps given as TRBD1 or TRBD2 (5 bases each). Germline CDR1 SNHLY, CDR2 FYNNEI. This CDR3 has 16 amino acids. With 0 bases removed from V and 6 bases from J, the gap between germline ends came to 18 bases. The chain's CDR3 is CASSEAGRGPVGEQYF. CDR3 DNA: TGTGCCAGCAGTGAAGCGGGACGGGGTCCTGTCGGCGAGCAGTACTTC.

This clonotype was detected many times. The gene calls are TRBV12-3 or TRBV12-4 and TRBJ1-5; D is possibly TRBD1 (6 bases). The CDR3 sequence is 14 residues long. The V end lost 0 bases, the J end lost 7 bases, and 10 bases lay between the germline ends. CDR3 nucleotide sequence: TGTGCCAGCAGTTTAGCGGGGGCTGGCCAGCCCCAGCATTTT. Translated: CASSLAGAGQPQHF.

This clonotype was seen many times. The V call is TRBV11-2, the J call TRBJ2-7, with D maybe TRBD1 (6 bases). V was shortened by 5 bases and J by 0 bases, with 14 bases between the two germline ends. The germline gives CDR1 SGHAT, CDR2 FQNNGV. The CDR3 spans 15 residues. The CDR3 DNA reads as TGTGCCAGCAGCCTAAGACAGGTGCCCTCCTACGAGCAGTACTTC. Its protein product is CASSLRQVPSYEQYF.

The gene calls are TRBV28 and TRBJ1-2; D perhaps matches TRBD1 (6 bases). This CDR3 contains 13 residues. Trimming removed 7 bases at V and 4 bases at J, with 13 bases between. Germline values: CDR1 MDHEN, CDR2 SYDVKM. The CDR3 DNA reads TGTGCCAGCACCCCCCGGGGGGCCTATGGCTACACCTTC. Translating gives CASTPRGAYGYTF.

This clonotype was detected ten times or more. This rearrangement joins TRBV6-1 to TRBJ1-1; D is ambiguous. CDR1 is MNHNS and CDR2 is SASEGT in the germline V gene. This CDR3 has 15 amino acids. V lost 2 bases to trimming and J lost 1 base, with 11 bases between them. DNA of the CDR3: TGTGCCAGCAGTGAACTGCCAGTGGCGAACACTGAAGCTTTCTTT. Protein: CASSELPVANTEAFF.

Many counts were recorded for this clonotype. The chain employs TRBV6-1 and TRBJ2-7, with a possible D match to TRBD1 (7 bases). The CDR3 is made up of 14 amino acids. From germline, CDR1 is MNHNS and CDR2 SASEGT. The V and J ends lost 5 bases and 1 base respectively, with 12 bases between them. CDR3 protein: CASSMRDSSYEQYF. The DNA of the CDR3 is TGTGCCAGCAGTATGCGGGACAGTTCCTACGAGCAGTACTTC.

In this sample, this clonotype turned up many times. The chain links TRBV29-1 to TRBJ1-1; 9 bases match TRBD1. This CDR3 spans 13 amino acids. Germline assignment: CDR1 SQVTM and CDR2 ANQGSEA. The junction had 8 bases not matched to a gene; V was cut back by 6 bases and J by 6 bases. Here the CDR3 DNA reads TGCAGCGTCGACACAGGGGGCCGGTCTGAAGCTTTCTTT. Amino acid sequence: CSVDTGGRSEAFF.

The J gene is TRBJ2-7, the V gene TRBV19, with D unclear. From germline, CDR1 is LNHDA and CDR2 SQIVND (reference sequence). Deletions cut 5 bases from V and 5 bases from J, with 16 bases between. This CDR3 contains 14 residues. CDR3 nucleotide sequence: TGTGCCAGTAGTTCGGTGAAAGGGCCCGACGAGCAGTACTTC. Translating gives CASSSVKGPDEQYF.

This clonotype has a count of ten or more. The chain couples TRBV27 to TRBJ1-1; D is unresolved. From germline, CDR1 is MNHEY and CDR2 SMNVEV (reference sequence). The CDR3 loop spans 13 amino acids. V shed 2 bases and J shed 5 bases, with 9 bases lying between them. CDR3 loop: CASSLSWATEAFF. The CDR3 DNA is TGTGCCAGCAGTTTAAGTTGGGCGACTGAAGCTTTCTTT.

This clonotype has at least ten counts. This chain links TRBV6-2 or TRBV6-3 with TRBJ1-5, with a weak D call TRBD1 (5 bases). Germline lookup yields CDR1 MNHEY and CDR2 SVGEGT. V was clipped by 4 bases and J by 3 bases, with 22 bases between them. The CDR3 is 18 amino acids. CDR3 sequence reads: CASSSTLLVGADNQPQHF. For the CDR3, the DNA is TGTGCCAGCAGTTCGACCCTGCTTGTAGGGGCGGACAATCAGCCCCAGCATTTT.

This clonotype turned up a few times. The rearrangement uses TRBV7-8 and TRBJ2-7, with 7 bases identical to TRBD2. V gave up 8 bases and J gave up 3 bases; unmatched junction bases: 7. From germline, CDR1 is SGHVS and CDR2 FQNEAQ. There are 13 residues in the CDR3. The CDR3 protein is CASQSGNFYEQYF. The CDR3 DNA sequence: TGTGCCAGCCAAAGCGGGAACTTCTACGAGCAGTACTTC.

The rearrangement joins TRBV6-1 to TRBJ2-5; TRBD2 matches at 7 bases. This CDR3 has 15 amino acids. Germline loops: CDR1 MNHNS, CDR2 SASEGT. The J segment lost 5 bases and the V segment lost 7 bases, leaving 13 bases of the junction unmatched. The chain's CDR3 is CASTPGLNPRETQYF. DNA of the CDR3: TGTGCCAGCACCCCGGGACTAAACCCTCGGGAGACCCAGTACTTC.

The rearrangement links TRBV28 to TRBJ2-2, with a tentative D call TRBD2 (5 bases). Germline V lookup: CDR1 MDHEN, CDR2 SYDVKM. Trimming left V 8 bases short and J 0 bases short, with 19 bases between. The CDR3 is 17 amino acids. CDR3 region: CASGLPPRLTNTGELFF. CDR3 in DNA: TGTGCCAGCGGCCTTCCACCAAGACTAACGAACACCGGGGAGCTGTTTTTT.

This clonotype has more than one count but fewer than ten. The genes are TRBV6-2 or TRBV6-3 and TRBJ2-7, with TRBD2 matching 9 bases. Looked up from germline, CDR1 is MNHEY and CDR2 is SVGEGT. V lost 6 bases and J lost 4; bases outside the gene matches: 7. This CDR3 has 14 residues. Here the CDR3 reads CASRESGRIYEQYF. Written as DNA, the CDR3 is TGTGCCAGCAGAGAAAGCGGGAGGATTTACGAGCAGTACTTC.

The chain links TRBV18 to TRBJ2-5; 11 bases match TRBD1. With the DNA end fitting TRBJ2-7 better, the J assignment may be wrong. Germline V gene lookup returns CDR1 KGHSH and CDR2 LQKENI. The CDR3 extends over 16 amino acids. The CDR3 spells CASSPPTDRGLNEQYF. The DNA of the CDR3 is TGTGCCAGCTCACCACCGACGGACAGGGGGCTGAACGAGCAGTACTTC.

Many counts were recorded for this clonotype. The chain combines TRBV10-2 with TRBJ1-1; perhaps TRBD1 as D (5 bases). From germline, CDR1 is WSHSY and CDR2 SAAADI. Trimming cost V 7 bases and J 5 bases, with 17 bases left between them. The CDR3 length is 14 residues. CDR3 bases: TGCGCCAGCAACCCCGGGGCGGGGTGGACTGAAGCTTTCTTT. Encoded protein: CASNPGAGWTEAFF.

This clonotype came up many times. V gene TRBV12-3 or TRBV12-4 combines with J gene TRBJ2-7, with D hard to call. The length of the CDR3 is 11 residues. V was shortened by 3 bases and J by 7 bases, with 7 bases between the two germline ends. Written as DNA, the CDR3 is TGTGCCAGCAGTTTGGAGTGGGAGCAGTACTTC. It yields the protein CASSLEWEQYF.

CDR3 loop: CASSFSPQGENTEAFF. The CDR3 DNA reads TGTGCCAGCAGCTTTTCCCCACAGGGGGAGAACACTGAAGCTTTCTTT. The J gene is TRBJ1-1, the V gene TRBV11-1; 8 nucleotides line up with TRBD1. Germline assignment: CDR1 SGHAT and CDR2 FQDESV (reference sequence). There are 16 residues in the CDR3. J was trimmed by 1 base and V by 3 bases; bases with no gene match: 7.

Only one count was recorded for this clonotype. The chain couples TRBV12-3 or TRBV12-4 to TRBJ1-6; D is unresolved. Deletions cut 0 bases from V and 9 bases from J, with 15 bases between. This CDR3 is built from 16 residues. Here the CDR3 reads CASSLARPARSSPLHF. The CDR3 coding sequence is TGTGCCAGCAGTTTAGCGCGTCCCGCTCGGAGTTCACCCCTCCACTTT.